One sample yielded the 19 T cell receptor beta chains listed below, sequenced in a study of cytomegalovirus exposure and HLA in healthy donors. Vbeta (60) and Jbeta (13) primers were used in the PCR. The assay was immunoSEQ multiplex PCR, and TCRdb's table has in-frame clones only and misses some. Of 140,000 to 150,000 clones listed, 77% are singletons. Material: PBMCs. The origin of the receptors is a male donor in good health and CMV-seronegative.

This chain uses TRBV10-3 with TRBJ1-1; 12 bases line up with TRBD1. The V gene end was trimmed by 6 bases and the J gene end by 6 bases; junction bases not matched to a gene: 5. The germline CDR1 and CDR2 sequences are ENHRY and SYGVKD. The CDR3 sequence is 14 residues long. DNA for the CDR3: TGTGCCATCAGGGCCGGGACAGGGGGCTCTGAAGCTTTCTTT. Residues: CAIRAGTGGSEAFF.

This clone was seen a few times. The DNA for the CDR3 is TGTGCCAGGTCTCGGGGAGGGGGCTACGAGCAGTACTTC. Protein product: CARSRGGGYEQYF. The chain employs TRBV2 and TRBJ2-7; D might be TRBD2 (7 bases). Trimming removed 9 bases at V and 3 bases at J, with 15 bases between. This CDR3 is 13 amino acids long. CDR1 and CDR2 from the germline V gene are SNHLY and FYNNEI.

The chain links TRBV7-8 to TRBJ1-4, with D possibly matching TRBD1 (5 bases). CDR1 and CDR2 (germline): SGHVS, FQNEAQ. With 4 bases removed from V and 4 bases from J, the gap between germline ends came to 13 bases. The CDR3 is 15 amino acids. CDR3 amino acids: CASSSGVVINEKLFF. CDR3 bases: TGTGCCAGCAGCTCGGGGGTAGTTATTAATGAAAAACTGTTTTTT.

This chain connects TRBV6-1 to TRBJ1-2, with unresolved D. The CDR3 totals 13 residues. Germline values: CDR1 MNHNS, CDR2 SASEGT. V shed 6 bases and J shed 1 base, with 9 bases lying between them. CDR3 bases: TGTGCCAGCAGGGAGCGGGGTAACTATGGCTACACCTTC. Translating it yields CASRERGNYGYTF.

The chain has TRBV7-3 and TRBJ2-1, with D tentatively TRBD1 (6 bases). V was pared by 4 bases and J by 5 bases, with 9 bases between. CDR3 length: 13 amino acids. Germline lookup yields CDR1 SGHTA and CDR2 FQGTGA. CDR3 nucleotides: TGTGCCAGCAGCTCCAGGGGAGACAATGAGCAGTTCTTC. Its protein is CASSSRGDNEQFF. Combining the CDR3 with reference TRBV7-3 and TRBJ2-1 gives the whole variable domain GAGVSQTPSNKVTEKGKYVELRCDPISGHTALYWYRQSLGQGPEFLIYFQGTGAADDSGLPNDRFFAVRPEGSVSTLKIQRTERGDSAVYLCASSSRGDNEQFFGPGTRLTVL.

J is TRBJ2-7 and V is TRBV19; TRBD1 matches at 9 bases. V was clipped by 5 bases and J by 2 bases; unmatched bases: 7. The CDR3 sequence is 15 residues long. CDR1 and CDR2 from the germline V gene are LNHDA and SQIVND (reference sequence). DNA of the CDR3: TGTGCCAGTAGTGACCGGGACAGGGAAACCTACGAGCAGTACTTC. Amino acids: CASSDRDRETYEQYF.

This chain uses TRBV5-1 with TRBJ2-3, with 8 nucleotides matching TRBD2. Germline V gives CDR1 SGHRS, CDR2 YFSETQ. V lost 0 bases and J lost 6; bases outside the gene matches: 9. The CDR3 spans 16 residues. CDR3 sequence: CASSLAKTSAGDTQYF. In nucleotides, the CDR3 is TGCGCCAGCAGCTTGGCCAAGACTAGCGCGGGGGATACGCAGTATTTT.

The rearrangement links TRBV6-1 to TRBJ2-6; the D gene is possibly TRBD2 (6 bases). The V end was cut by 8 bases, the J end by 1 base, with 12 bases between. The CDR3 runs 15 residues. Germline CDR1 MNHNS, CDR2 SASEGT. CDR3 in DNA: TGTGCCAGCGGGCGGGGAGGTTCTGGGGCCAACGTCCTGACTTTC. Translated: CASGRGGSGANVLTF.

The chain combines TRBV6-1 with TRBJ2-5, with 7 bases lining up with TRBD2. The V and J ends lost 4 bases and 11 bases, in that order; junction bases with no gene match: 7. The CDR3 runs 12 residues. Germline CDR1 and CDR2: MNHNS and SASEGT. The CDR3 bases are TGTGCCAGCAGTGTGGACGCGGGAGAGCAGTACTTC. Protein product: CASSVDAGEQYF.

The chain is built from TRBV9 and TRBJ1-2; the D is unclear. The CDR3 loop spans 14 amino acids. Between the trimmed V and J ends, which lost 0 bases and 1 base, there was a span of 7 bases. Per germline, CDR1 SGDLS and CDR2 YYNGEE. DNA for the CDR3: TGTGCCAGCAGCGTAGAGGAGGGTAACTATGGCTACACCTTC. This codes for CASSVEEGNYGYTF.

This clone was observed a handful of times. V and J are TRBV6-5 and TRBJ2-5, with TRBD1 matching 7 bases. Germline V lookup: CDR1 MNHEY, CDR2 SVGAGI. The CDR3 totals 14 residues. The V segment lost 4 bases and the J segment 4 bases; nucleotides outside the gene matches: 6. The CDR3 DNA reads TGTGCCAGCAGTTGGAGGACAGGTGGAGAGACCCAGTACTTC. It is translated as CASSWRTGGETQYF.

The count of this clone is one. The chain couples TRBV9 to TRBJ2-1; tentatively, D is TRBD1 (6 bases). The ends were cut back, 4 bases at V and 7 bases at J, with 21 bases in the middle. The CDR3 length is 16 residues. Germline loops: CDR1 SGDLS, CDR2 YYNGEE. Here the CDR3 reads CASSKPGTQGSNEQFF. As DNA, the CDR3 is TGTGCCAGCAGCAAACCCGGGACCCAGGGGTCGAATGAGCAGTTCTTC. The complete variable domain, with remaining parts taken from reference TRBV9 and TRBJ2-1, reads DSGVTQTPKHLITATGQRVTLRCSPRSGDLSVYWYQQSLDQGLQFLIQYYNGEERAKGNILERFSAQQFPDLHSELNLSSLELGDSALYFCASSKPGTQGSNEQFFGPGTRLTVL.

The V call is TRBV5-1, the J call TRBJ2-1; tentatively, D is TRBD2 (6 bases). The germline CDR1 and CDR2 sequences are SGHRS and YFSETQ. The CDR3 runs to 15 residues. Trimming stripped 0 bases from V and 8 bases from J, with 15 bases between. The CDR3 DNA follows: TGCGCCAGCAGCTTGGCCAGCTGGGGGGTCGATGAGCAGTTCTTC. Its protein product is CASSLASWGVDEQFF.

The chain joins TRBV10-2 to TRBJ2-1; the match to TRBD2 covers 10 bases. This CDR3 spans 16 amino acids. V lost 5 bases and J lost 1; bases outside the gene matches: 5. Germline CDR1 WSHSY, CDR2 SAAADI. The CDR3 spells CASSLSGRKSYNEQFF. In DNA, the CDR3 is TGCGCCAGCAGTCTTAGCGGGAGGAAGTCCTACAATGAGCAGTTCTTC.

A remark on this clone: Sequence at one end of the junction differs from germline and may be a read error. This sequence joins TRBV27 and TRBJ2-1; 7 bases are a match to TRBD2. The CDR3 sequence is 15 residues long. The germline gives CDR1 MNHEY, CDR2 SMNVEV (reference sequence). CDR3 sequence (DNA): TGTGCCAGCCGTTTTGGCGGGGGTTATAACAATGAGCAGTTCTTC. It translates to CASRFGGGYNNEQFF.

This clone was recorded a few times. The chain employs TRBV7-2 and TRBJ1-2; 10 positions agree with TRBD1. The CDR3 has 14 residues. CDR1 is SGHTA and CDR2 is FQGNSA in the germline V gene. V was clipped by 5 bases and J by 4 bases; unmatched bases: 4. The CDR3 loop is CASSPTGGAYGYTF. CDR3 sequence (DNA): TGTGCCAGCAGCCCGACAGGGGGCGCCTATGGCTACACCTTC. Full variable domain (rest looked up from reference TRBV7-2 and TRBJ1-2): GAGVSQSPSNKVTEKGKDVELRCDPISGHTALYWYRQSLGQGLEFLIYFQGNSAPDKSGLPSDRFSAERTGGSVSTLTIQRTQQEDSAVYLCASSPTGGAYGYTFGSGTRLTVV.

This clone was detected a few times. This chain uses TRBV7-9 with TRBJ2-5, with 7 bases aligning to TRBD1. Germline CDR1 and CDR2: SEHNR and FQNEAQ (reference sequence). J lost 5 bases, V lost 5 bases, and 5 bases had no gene match. The CDR3 extends over 13 amino acids. CDR3 region: CASSRQGGETQYF. DNA for the CDR3: TGTGCCAGCAGCCGACAGGGCGGGGAGACCCAGTACTTC.

The CDR3 here is CASSPVTNTDTQYF. The CDR3 coding sequence is TGTGCCAGCTCACCCGTGACAAACACAGATACGCAGTATTTT. The chain employs TRBV18 and TRBJ2-3; D unresolved. There are 14 residues in the CDR3. The germline V gene has CDR1 KGHSH and CDR2 LQKENI. V lost 3 bases, J lost 2 bases, and 9 bases lay in between.

A remark on this clone: Other nucleotide sequences in the sample specify the same CDR3. V gene TRBV9 combines with J gene TRBJ2-2; 10 bases agree with TRBD1. The CDR3 is 15 amino acids. The J segment lost 5 bases and the V segment lost 3 bases, leaving 4 bases of the junction unmatched. Germline V gene lookup returns CDR1 SGDLS and CDR2 YYNGEE. The CDR3 bases are TGTGCCAGCAGCGGCCGACAGGGGGCGACCGGGGAGCTGTTTTTT. It specifies CASSGRQGATGELFF.